The rows below give T cell receptor beta chains drawn from one sample of a study of blood T cell repertoires in COVID-19. Sequenced by immunoSEQ multiplex PCR; TCRdb stores in-frame clones only, minus some. The table includes fewer than 200,000 clones, approximately 86% detected once. What was sequenced was peripheral blood. The receptor set was obtained from a man aged 50-59 years with active or convalescent COVID-19. The CDR3 runs from the conserved cysteine through the conserved F or W. The D gene is left open where the match is weak. A clone size is listed for some rows: how often the clone was seen (once, few, many), or a class if it is expanded.

clone_size: NA; v_call: TRBV2; d_call: TRBD1; j_call: TRBJ1-3; cdr3_aa: CASGLTGGSGNTIYF; cdr3_nt: TGTGCCAGCGGATTGACAGGGGGCTCCGGAAACACCATATATTTT
clone_size: NA; v_call: TRBV7-9; d_call: NA; j_call: TRBJ1-6; cdr3_aa: CASTWGEEGLPRRSPLHF; cdr3_nt: TGTGCCAGCACCTGGGGGGAGGAGGGGCTACCAAGGAGGTCACCCCTCCACTTT
clone_size: once; v_call: TRBV10-1; d_call: TRBD2; j_call: TRBJ2-1; cdr3_aa: CASSTSGRPNEQFF; cdr3_nt: TGCGCCAGCTCGACTAGCGGTCGTCCTAATGAGCAGTTCTTC
clone_size: NA; v_call: TRBV28; d_call: TRBD1; j_call: TRBJ1-1; cdr3_aa: CASRPGQGNTEAFF; cdr3_nt: TGTGCCAGCAGGCCGGGACAGGGCAACACTGAAGCTTTCTTT
clone_size: NA; v_call: TRBV7-2; d_call: NA; j_call: TRBJ2-5; cdr3_aa: CASSLGPGVMQETQYF; cdr3_nt: TGTGCCAGCAGCTTAGGTCCAGGGGTAATGCAAGAGACCCAGTACTTC
clone_size: NA; v_call: TRBV10-2; d_call: NA; j_call: TRBJ1-2; cdr3_aa: CASSSQGFEGYTF; cdr3_nt: TGCGCCAGCAGTTCCCAGGGATTCGAGGGCTACACCTTC
clone_size: NA; v_call: TRBV5-1; d_call: NA; j_call: TRBJ2-2; cdr3_aa: CASSLNRLNTGELFF; cdr3_nt: TGCGCCAGCAGCCTGAACAGGCTGAACACCGGGGAGCTGTTTTTT
clone_size: NA; v_call: TRBV7-7; d_call: TRBD2; j_call: TRBJ2-5; cdr3_aa: CASSIGTIAGETQYF; cdr3_nt: TGTGCCAGCAGCATCGGGACTATCGCCGGGGAGACCCAGTACTTC
clone_size: NA; v_call: TRBV10-3; d_call: NA; j_call: TRBJ1-5; cdr3_aa: CAISDVVSGGNQPQHF; cdr3_nt: TGTGCCATCAGTGACGTTGTGTCAGGTGGTAATCAGCCCCAGCATTTT
clone_size: NA; v_call: TRBV3-1/TRBV3-2; d_call: NA; j_call: TRBJ2-3; cdr3_aa: CASSRGGAGDTQYF; cdr3_nt: TGTGCCAGCAGCCGTGGGGGGGCGGGAGATACGCAGTATTTT
clone_size: NA; v_call: TRBV28; d_call: TRBD1; j_call: TRBJ1-2; cdr3_aa: CASRTGSFGYTF; cdr3_nt: TGTGCCAGCAGGACAGGGTCGTTTGGCTACACCTTC
clone_size: NA; v_call: TRBV7-2; d_call: NA; j_call: TRBJ1-5; cdr3_aa: CASRGGGNQPQHF; cdr3_nt: TGTGCCAGCCGGGGGGGAGGCAATCAGCCCCAGCATTTT
clone_size: NA; v_call: TRBV24-1; d_call: NA; j_call: TRBJ2-5; cdr3_aa: CATSDPAGGTQETQYF; cdr3_nt: TGTGCCACCAGTGATCCTGCGGGTGGTACTCAAGAGACCCAGTACTTC
clone_size: NA; v_call: TRBV3-1/TRBV3-2; d_call: NA; j_call: TRBJ2-7; cdr3_aa: CASSQDGSYEQYF; cdr3_nt: TGTGCCAGCAGCCAAGACGGCTCCTACGAGCAGTACTTC
clone_size: NA; v_call: TRBV19; d_call: TRBD1; j_call: TRBJ1-3; cdr3_aa: CASSTQQGGGNTIYF; cdr3_nt: TGTGCCAGTAGTACTCAACAGGGGGGAGGAAACACCATATATTTT
clone_size: once; v_call: TRBV5-5; d_call: NA; j_call: TRBJ1-5; cdr3_aa: CASSLERGGGQPQHF; cdr3_nt: TGTGCCAGCAGCTTGGAAAGGGGAGGTGGGCAGCCCCAGCATTTT
clone_size: NA; v_call: TRBV30; d_call: NA; j_call: TRBJ1-2; cdr3_aa: CAWASIGGGYTF; cdr3_nt: TGTGCCTGGGCCAGTATAGGCGGCGGCTACACCTTC
clone_size: NA; v_call: TRBV12-3/TRBV12-4; d_call: TRBD1; j_call: TRBJ2-7; cdr3_aa: CASKTGPRHEQYF; cdr3_nt: TGTGCCAGCAAGACAGGGCCAAGGCACGAGCAGTACTTC
clone_size: NA; v_call: TRBV7-6; d_call: NA; j_call: TRBJ1-1; cdr3_aa: CASSLVRESTEAFF; cdr3_nt: TGTGCCAGCAGCTTAGTAAGAGAGAGCACTGAAGCTTTCTTT
clone_size: NA; v_call: TRBV5-5; d_call: NA; j_call: TRBJ2-2; cdr3_aa: CASSLVVAEDGYTGELFF; cdr3_nt: TGTGCCAGCAGCTTGGTAGTAGCAGAAGATGGTTACACCGGGGAGCTGTTTTTT
clone_size: NA; v_call: TRBV7-9; d_call: NA; j_call: TRBJ2-7; cdr3_aa: CASSSVRGSYEQYF; cdr3_nt: TGTGCCAGCAGCTCGGTCCGGGGTTCCTACGAGCAGTACTTC
clone_size: NA; v_call: TRBV6-5; d_call: NA; j_call: TRBJ2-6; cdr3_aa: CASGSRGGANVLTF; cdr3_nt: TGTGCCAGCGGATCCCGGGGGGGGGCCAACGTCCTGACTTTC
clone_size: NA; v_call: TRBV6-4; d_call: NA; j_call: TRBJ2-7; cdr3_aa: CASRRGRERAYEQYF; cdr3_nt: TGTGCCAGCAGGCGGGGAAGGGAAAGAGCCTACGAGCAGTACTTC
clone_size: once; v_call: TRBV7-2; d_call: NA; j_call: TRBJ2-5; cdr3_aa: CASRRGGGLETQYF; cdr3_nt: TGTGCCAGCAGGCGAGGGGGGGGCTTAGAGACCCAGTACTTC